The 20 T cell receptor beta chains below come from one sample, sequenced in a study of post-analysis software for immune sequencing data. Findings of the study overall: Patients carried a few TRBV segments more frequently than controls did, and TRBV5-6, TRBV5-1 and TRBV20-1 were among them.

The library was made from cDNA and included unique molecular identifiers. TCRdb reanalysed the PCR reads using MiXCR and keeps one entry per CDR3 protein. The sample lists hundreds of thousands of distinct CDR3 sequences, approximately 30% occurring once. These receptors have no known antigen. The sequenced material came from blood. The origin of the receptors is a girl aged 5 to 17 with multiple sclerosis.

This clonotype was detected only a few times. This chain joins TRBV27 and TRBJ1-2, with D perhaps TRBD1 (5 bases). Germline loops: CDR1 MNHEY, CDR2 SMNVEV (reference sequence). The length of the CDR3 is 15 residues. With 0 bases removed from V and 4 bases from J, the gap between germline ends came to 12 bases. The CDR3 DNA sequence: TGTGCCAGCAGTTTATCTTGGGGCCTAAGCTATGGCTACACCTTC. Translation: CASSLSWGLSYGYTF.

There are a few counts of this clonotype. The chain couples TRBV5-1 to TRBJ1-1; 8 nucleotides match TRBD1. The germline V gene encodes CDR1 SGHRS and CDR2 YFSETQ. V lost 4 bases to trimming and J lost 0 bases; unmatched junction nucleotides: 11. This CDR3 comprises 17 residues. The CDR3 loop reads CASSKGQGAFMNTEAFF. As DNA, the CDR3 is TGCGCCAGCAGCAAAGGACAGGGCGCTTTCATGAACACTGAAGCTTTCTTT. Full variable domain (rest looked up from reference TRBV5-1 and TRBJ1-1): KAGVTQTPRYLIKTRGQQVTLSCSPISGHRSVSWYQQTPGQGLQFLFEYFSETQRNKGNFPGRFSGRQFSNSRSEMNVSTLELGDSALYLCASSKGQGAFMNTEAFFGQGTRLTVV.

The rearrangement joins TRBV12-3 or TRBV12-4 to TRBJ1-2, with D tentatively TRBD1 (6 bases). Trimming shortened V by 3 bases and J by 2 bases, and 19 bases separated the two germline ends. The CDR3 is 17 amino acids. The CDR3 DNA sequence: TGTGCCAGCAGTTTGCTGTCAGGGGTCGGGGGAAACTATGGCTACACCTTC. Translated: CASSLLSGVGGNYGYTF.

The rearrangement joins TRBV20-1 to TRBJ2-5; 12 bases are shared with TRBD2. This CDR3 contains 14 residues. CDR1 DFQATT and CDR2 SNEGSKA come from the germline V gene (reference sequence). V lost 5 bases and J lost 3; bases outside the gene matches: 4. For the CDR3, the DNA is TGCAGTGCTCAAAGACTAGCGGGGGAAGAGACCCAGTACTTC. Its translation: CSAQRLAGEETQYF.

This clonotype was counted between two and nine times. The chain employs TRBV27 and TRBJ1-2; 7 bases align to TRBD1. Unmatched junction bases numbered 10, after V lost 6 bases and J lost 0 bases. Germline CDR1 is MNHEY and CDR2 is SMNVEV (reference sequence). The CDR3 is 16 amino acids. Written as DNA, the CDR3 is TGTGCCAGCAGCTACGGGGGGACAGCTTCTAACTATGGCTACACCTTC. Protein sequence: CASSYGGTASNYGYTF.

There are many counts of this clonotype. The rearrangement uses TRBV11-2 and TRBJ2-7; D possibly corresponds to TRBD1 (5 bases). Trimming removed 4 bases from V and 0 bases from J, with 13 bases in between. Germline assignment: CDR1 SGHAT and CDR2 FQNNGV. The CDR3 consists of 15 residues. The CDR3: CASSSTPDNSYEQYF. The CDR3 DNA sequence: TGTGCCAGCAGCTCTACCCCGGACAACTCCTACGAGCAGTACTTC.

V and J are TRBV29-1 and TRBJ1-5; TRBD1 matches at 8 bases. V shed 6 bases and J 5 bases; nucleotides not matched to a gene: 6. The CDR3 runs to 13 residues. The germline V gene encodes CDR1 SQVTM and CDR2 ANQGSEA. The DNA for the CDR3 is TGCAGCGTCGGGGACAGGCAGGATCAGCCCCAGCATTTT. Protein: CSVGDRQDQPQHF.

Note on this clonotype: This may be a read error: a much more frequent sequence differs by one nucleotide. The rearrangement uses TRBV2 and TRBJ2-1; D ambiguous. The DNA end lines up better with TRBJ2-7; the J call may be wrong. This CDR3 has 15 amino acids. The germline V gene encodes CDR1 SNHLY and CDR2 FYNNEI. The CDR3 nucleotides are TGTGCCAGCAGTGAATCCCTGGCAGCATACAATGAGCAGTACTTC. It codes for CASSESLAAYNEQYF.

This clonotype was counted a few times. CDR3 sequence reads: CSVMDEKLFF. DNA of the CDR3: TGCAGCGTTATGGATGAAAAACTGTTTTTT. The rearrangement links TRBV29-1 to TRBJ1-4; D uncertain. Between the trimmed V and J ends, which lost 5 bases and 6 bases, there was a span of 4 bases. The CDR3 consists of 10 residues. Germline V gene lookup returns CDR1 SQVTM and CDR2 ANQGSEA. Variable domain in full (rest from reference TRBV29-1 and TRBJ1-4): SAVISQKPSRDICQRGTSLTIQCQVDSQVTMMFWYRQQPGQSLTLIATANQGSEATYESGFVIDKFPISRPNLTFSTLTVSNMSPEDSSIYLCSVMDEKLFFGSGTQLSVL.

A word on this clonotype: A junction boundary mismatches the germline segment, possibly from a read error. The genes are TRBV12-3 or TRBV12-4 and TRBJ2-3, with 10 positions matching TRBD2. The CDR3 sequence is 16 residues long. The DNA for the CDR3 is TGTGCCAGCAGACCTGGACTAGCGGTCAGCACAGATGCGCAGTATTTT. It specifies CASRPGLAVSTDAQYF.

The chain is built from TRBV18 and TRBJ2-7, with unresolved D. Trimming left V 0 bases short and J 4 bases short, with 7 bases between. This CDR3 is built from 13 residues. The germline gives CDR1 KGHSH, CDR2 LQKENI. The CDR3 loop is CASSPPQDYEQYF. The DNA for the CDR3 is TGTGCCAGCTCACCACCGCAGGATTACGAGCAGTACTTC.

The V gene is TRBV5-1, the J gene TRBJ1-6; 8 bases agree with TRBD1. V trimming: 0 bases; J trimming: 0 bases; junction bases outside the gene matches: 2. CDR1 is SGHRS, CDR2 YFSETQ, per germline. The length of the CDR3 is 17 residues. This CDR3 reads CASSLGDRSSYNSPLHF. For the CDR3, the DNA is TGCGCCAGCAGCTTGGGGGACAGGAGCTCCTATAATTCACCCCTCCACTTT.

The chain uses TRBV6-2 or TRBV6-3 and TRBJ1-5; 7 bases match TRBD1. V shed 8 bases, J shed 6 bases, and the junction held 7 bases outside the gene matches. This CDR3 contains 13 residues. Per germline, CDR1 MNHEY and CDR2 SVGEGT. CDR3 in DNA: TGTGCCAGCCTCGACAGGGCAGGTCAGCCCCAGCATTTT. Translating it yields CASLDRAGQPQHF.

Worth noting for this clonotype: At one boundary the junction diverges from the germline segment, which might be a read error. CDR3 protein: CASSLGGRGGPGYTDTLYF. CDR3 nucleotides: TGTGCCAGCAGCTTGGGGGGCCGGGGGGGCCCTGGGTACACAGATACGCTGTATTTT. The chain is built from TRBV5-5 and TRBJ2-3; 8 bases are a match to TRBD2. Per germline, CDR1 SGHKS and CDR2 YYEKEE (reference sequence). The CDR3 loop spans 19 amino acids.

This clonotype has a single count. V gene TRBV15 combines with J gene TRBJ2-3, with 7 bases that match TRBD2. J was trimmed by 6 bases and V by 1 base; bases with no gene match: 4. The CDR3 loop spans 14 amino acids. From germline, CDR1 is LNHNV and CDR2 YYDKDF (reference sequence). CDR3 residues: CATSRGSGQDTQYF. CDR3 bases: TGTGCCACCAGCAGAGGTAGCGGGCAGGATACGCAGTATTTT.

This clonotype showed up just once. V gene TRBV4-1 combines with J gene TRBJ2-7; D is uncertain. Judging by the DNA end, TRBJ2-5 fits better; the J call may be wrong. The CDR3 has 15 residues. The germline gives CDR1 MGHRA, CDR2 YSYEKL. The chain's CDR3 is CASSQASALGETQYF. The DNA of the CDR3 is TGCGCCAGCAGCCAAGCGTCGGCTTTGGGAGAGACCCAGTACTTC.

The gene calls are TRBV7-2 and TRBJ2-7; no reliable D call. The CDR3 has 14 amino acids. Deletions cut 11 bases from V and 2 bases from J, with 19 bases between. Germline CDR1 and CDR2: SGHTA and FQGNSA. The CDR3 nucleotides are TGTGCCTCTCGCCCGGGCCCCGCTCCCTACGAGCAGTACTTC. It is translated as CASRPGPAPYEQYF. The whole variable domain, remainder taken from reference TRBV7-2 and TRBJ2-7, is GAGVSQSPSNKVTEKGKDVELRCDPISGHTALYWYRQSLGQGLEFLIYFQGNSAPDKSGLPSDRFSAERTGGSVSTLTIQRTQQEDSAVYLCASRPGPAPYEQYFGPGTRLTVT.

J is TRBJ2-7 and V is TRBV29-1; no reliable D call. With 4 bases removed from V and 3 bases from J, the gap between germline ends came to 10 bases. CDR1 and CDR2 from the germline V gene are SQVTM and ANQGSEA. This CDR3 is 12 amino acids long. The CDR3 DNA reads TGCAGCGTTGTAGGCAGACGCTACGAGCAGTACTTC. Its translation: CSVVGRRYEQYF.

In this sample, this clonotype turned up a few times. The rearrangement links TRBV14 to TRBJ1-2; 7 bases align to TRBD1. The CDR3 has 15 amino acids. The V gene's germline CDR1 is SGHDN and CDR2 FVKESK. J gave up 4 bases and V 4 bases, and 9 bases lay outside the gene matches. The CDR3 protein is CASSLGRGTVYGYTF. CDR3 in DNA: TGTGCCAGCAGCCTCGGTAGGGGGACAGTCTATGGCTACACCTTC.

The rearrangement uses TRBV28 and TRBJ1-1; the match to TRBD1 covers 10 bases. The CDR3 runs 17 residues. V was pared by 6 bases and J by 1 base, with 11 bases of the junction left unmatched. The germline CDR1 and CDR2 sequences are MDHEN and SYDVKM. CDR3 DNA sequence: TGTGCCAGCAGCTTGGCAGGGACAGGGGACTGGAACACTGAAGCTTTCTTT. As protein: CASSLAGTGDWNTEAFF. The whole variable domain, remainder taken from reference TRBV28 and TRBJ1-1, is DVKVTQSSRYLVKRTGEKVFLECVQDMDHENMFWYRQDPGLGLRLIYFSYDVKMKEKGDIPEGYSVSREKKERFSLILESASTNQTSMYLCASSLAGTGDWNTEAFFGQGTRLTVV.